This TCR beta chain was sequenced for a study of vaccination and CD4 T cells after COVID-19. The treatment was: roughly 10-day PBMC culture with coronavirus spike peptide pools or control peptides (ViraFEST assay). The trim removed 4 bases at V and 0 bases at J, leaving 7 bases unmatched. The germline gives CDR1 SGHKS, CDR2 YYEKEE (reference sequence). The CDR3 totals 17 residues. Once obtained from cultured CD4+ T cells, the DNA was sequenced using the Oncomine TCR Beta short-read assay. TCRdb processed the PCR reads anew with MiXCR; each CDR3 protein has one entry. The data show approximately 11,000 distinct CDR3 sequences, 30% to 35% seen once. With regard to this clonotype: No antigen is known for it.

Specimen: CD4+ T cells from blood, cultured in vitro, collected after SARS-CoV-2 vaccination. The V call is TRBV5-5, the J call TRBJ2-6, with 7 positions matching TRBD1. The sequence came from a human donor who had recovered from COVID-19. The CDR3 loop is CASSIGTAPSGANVLTF. The DNA of the CDR3 is TGTGCCAGCAGCATCGGGACAGCACCCTCTGGGGCCAACGTCCTGACTTTC.